This TCR beta chain was obtained from a study of T cells in Graves' hyperthyroidism and ophthalmopathy. From RNA transcripts, TCR beta CDR3 regions were amplified. HTBI primers were used for first-round RT-PCR of the TCR CDR3. Using its own MiXCR run on the multiplex PCR reads, TCRdb lists one record per CDR3 protein. This sample has 200,000 to 250,000 distinct CDR3 sequences, with roughly 18% found just once. Germline V gene lookup returns CDR1 LNHNV and CDR2 YYDKDF (reference sequence). This CDR3 spans 17 amino acids. Trimming shortened V by 5 bases and J by 2 bases, and 21 bases separated the two germline ends. Patients aged 18 to 65 had newly diagnosed hyperthyroidism of under 2 months' duration.

Material for sequencing was blood. The chain is built from TRBV15 and TRBJ1-1; a weak D match, TRBD1 (5 bases). The source of this sequence is a man in his fifties or sixties with Graves' hyperthyroidism. The CDR3 protein is CATSHPPGASPNTEAFF. The DNA of the CDR3 is TGTGCCACCAGCCACCCCCCCGGGGCCAGCCCTAACACTGAAGCTTTCTTT.